Listed below are T cell receptor beta chains from one sample, sequenced in a study of blood T cell repertoires in COVID-19. Using immunoSEQ multiplex PCR, the repertoire was profiled, and TCRdb retains in-frame clones only, with some absent. The table includes about 200,000 clones, around 84% detected once. Sequenced input: peripheral blood. Every receptor here comes from a human donor in a cohort sampled during active COVID-19. The CDR3 runs from the conserved cysteine through the conserved F or W. D genes are given only for firm matches. Only some rows state a clone size, as once, few, many or a class for expanded clones.

clone_size: -
d_call: TRBD1
j_call: TRBJ1-1
v_call: TRBV9
cdr3_aa: CASSSRTGAEAFF
cdr3_nt: TGTGCCAGCAGCTCAAGGACAGGGGCTGAAGCTTTCTTT

clone_size: -
d_call: TRBD1
j_call: TRBJ2-2
v_call: TRBV5-1
cdr3_aa: CASSLQGGMRSTGELFF
cdr3_nt: TGCGCCAGCAGCTTGCAAGGGGGCATGAGAAGCACCGGGGAGCTGTTTTTT

clone_size: -
d_call: TRBD2
j_call: TRBJ2-1
v_call: TRBV12-3/TRBV12-4
cdr3_aa: CASTLAVEQFF
cdr3_nt: TGTGCCAGCACACTAGCGGTTGAGCAGTTCTTC

clone_size: -
d_call: -
j_call: TRBJ1-2
v_call: TRBV24-1
cdr3_aa: CATRGVNYGYTF
cdr3_nt: TGTGCCACCAGAGGGGTCAACTATGGCTACACCTTC

clone_size: -
d_call: -
j_call: TRBJ1-1
v_call: TRBV18
cdr3_aa: CASSLGGETEAFF
cdr3_nt: TGTGCCAGCTCACTCGGAGGGGAGACTGAAGCTTTCTTT

clone_size: -
d_call: -
j_call: TRBJ2-2
v_call: TRBV9
cdr3_aa: CASSVAPQGNTGELFF
cdr3_nt: TGTGCCAGCAGCGTAGCTCCACAGGGAAACACCGGGGAGCTGTTTTTT

clone_size: -
d_call: TRBD1
j_call: TRBJ1-1
v_call: TRBV2
cdr3_aa: CASSKLQGTEAFF
cdr3_nt: TGTGCCAGCAGTAAATTACAGGGGACTGAAGCTTTCTTT

clone_size: -
d_call: TRBD2
j_call: TRBJ2-1
v_call: TRBV5-1
cdr3_aa: CASSLRPSGTYNEQFF
cdr3_nt: TGCGCCAGCAGCTTGCGTCCGAGCGGGACCTACAATGAGCAGTTCTTC

clone_size: -
d_call: TRBD1
j_call: TRBJ1-6
v_call: TRBV19
cdr3_aa: CASSTGTENSPLHF
cdr3_nt: TGTGCCAGTAGTACCGGGACAGAAAATTCACCCCTCCACTTT

clone_size: once
d_call: -
j_call: TRBJ2-5
v_call: TRBV4-2
cdr3_aa: CASSHGEMQETQYF
cdr3_nt: TGTGCCAGCAGCCACGGGGAAATGCAAGAGACCCAGTACTTC

clone_size: -
d_call: TRBD2
j_call: TRBJ2-1
v_call: TRBV7-6
cdr3_aa: CASSLETGGTEQFF
cdr3_nt: TGTGCCAGCAGCTTGGAGACGGGGGGAACTGAGCAGTTCTTC

clone_size: few
d_call: TRBD2
j_call: TRBJ2-1
v_call: TRBV5-5
cdr3_aa: CASSSTTSGSRNEQFF
cdr3_nt: TGTGCCAGCAGCTCCACCACTAGCGGGAGCCGGAATGAGCAGTTCTTC

clone_size: -
d_call: -
j_call: TRBJ2-3
v_call: TRBV6-6
cdr3_aa: CASSPDRSTDTQYF
cdr3_nt: TGTGCCAGCAGCCCAGACAGGAGCACAGATACGCAGTATTTT

clone_size: -
d_call: -
j_call: TRBJ1-6
v_call: TRBV27
cdr3_aa: CASSLTKGALHF
cdr3_nt: TGTGCCAGCAGTTTAACTAAGGGGGCCCTCCACTTT

clone_size: -
d_call: -
j_call: TRBJ2-2
v_call: TRBV9
cdr3_aa: CASSVRSGANTGELFF
cdr3_nt: TGTGCCAGCAGCGTTCGTTCGGGAGCGAACACCGGGGAGCTGTTTTTT

clone_size: -
d_call: -
j_call: TRBJ1-5
v_call: TRBV25-1
cdr3_aa: CASSESGQPQHF
cdr3_nt: TGTGCCAGCAGTGAAAGCGGTCAGCCCCAGCATTTT

clone_size: -
d_call: -
j_call: TRBJ1-1
v_call: TRBV14
cdr3_aa: CASSQVIGGYTEAFF
cdr3_nt: TGTGCCAGCAGCCAAGTGATTGGGGGGTACACTGAAGCTTTCTTT

clone_size: -
d_call: -
j_call: TRBJ1-5
v_call: TRBV10-3
cdr3_aa: CAISERQDEEPQHF
cdr3_nt: TGTGCCATCAGTGAAAGACAGGACGAGGAGCCCCAGCATTTT

clone_size: -
d_call: TRBD2
j_call: TRBJ2-3
v_call: TRBV7-9
cdr3_aa: CASSLGSGRADTQYF
cdr3_nt: TGTGCCAGCAGCTTAGGGAGCGGGAGGGCGGATACGCAGTATTTT

clone_size: -
d_call: -
j_call: TRBJ2-7
v_call: TRBV6-6
cdr3_aa: CASSRTWGLYEQYF
cdr3_nt: TGTGCCAGCAGCCGTACATGGGGACTTTACGAGCAGTACTTC

clone_size: many
d_call: -
j_call: TRBJ2-1
v_call: TRBV3-1/TRBV3-2
cdr3_aa: CASSRLNSPNEQFF
cdr3_nt: TGTGCCAGCAGCCGTCTGAACTCCCCCAATGAGCAGTTCTTC

clone_size: few
d_call: -
j_call: TRBJ1-1
v_call: TRBV5-1
cdr3_aa: CASTPGGEMNTEAFF
cdr3_nt: TGCGCCAGCACACCGGGGGGCGAAATGAACACTGAAGCTTTCTTT

clone_size: -
d_call: TRBD1
j_call: TRBJ1-2
v_call: TRBV12-3/TRBV12-4
cdr3_aa: CASSPDRGHGYTF
cdr3_nt: TGTGCCAGCAGTCCTGACAGGGGGCATGGCTACACCTTC

clone_size: -
d_call: -
j_call: TRBJ2-1
v_call: TRBV5-4
cdr3_aa: CASSLIGGESYNEQFF
cdr3_nt: TGTGCCAGCAGCTTGATAGGGGGGGAATCCTACAATGAGCAGTTCTTC

clone_size: once
d_call: TRBD1
j_call: TRBJ1-1
v_call: TRBV29-1
cdr3_aa: CSVQQGWNTEAFF
cdr3_nt: TGCAGCGTCCAACAGGGGTGGAACACTGAAGCTTTCTTT

clone_size: -
d_call: TRBD1
j_call: TRBJ1-3
v_call: TRBV7-9
cdr3_aa: CASSSSRTGSGNTIYF
cdr3_nt: TGTGCCAGCAGCTCCTCTCGGACAGGCTCTGGAAACACCATATATTTT

clone_size: once
d_call: TRBD1
j_call: TRBJ1-3
v_call: TRBV11-2
cdr3_aa: CASSLDYQGDNSGNTIYF
cdr3_nt: TGTGCCAGCAGCTTAGATTACCAGGGGGACAACTCTGGAAACACCATATATTTT

clone_size: -
d_call: -
j_call: TRBJ2-1
v_call: TRBV20-1
cdr3_aa: CSVGNNYEQFF
cdr3_nt: TGCAGTGTCGGGAACAACTATGAGCAGTTCTTC

clone_size: few
d_call: TRBD2
j_call: TRBJ2-6
v_call: TRBV19
cdr3_aa: CASSINGWQGGLGANVLTF
cdr3_nt: TGTGCCAGTAGTATAAACGGATGGCAGGGAGGGCTTGGGGCCAACGTCCTGACTTTC

clone_size: many
d_call: TRBD2
j_call: TRBJ2-3
v_call: TRBV3-1/TRBV3-2
cdr3_aa: CASSQFSRGVTDTQYF
cdr3_nt: TGTGCCAGCAGCCAATTTAGCCGGGGGGTCACAGATACGCAGTATTTT

clone_size: -
d_call: -
j_call: TRBJ2-1
v_call: TRBV24-1
cdr3_aa: CATSDSENEQFF
cdr3_nt: TGTGCCACCAGTGATTCGGAGAATGAGCAGTTCTTC

clone_size: -
d_call: TRBD2
j_call: TRBJ2-3
v_call: TRBV5-1
cdr3_aa: CASSQGLAGGSTQYF
cdr3_nt: TGCGCCAGCAGCCAGGGACTAGCGGGGGGTTCTACGCAGTATTTT

clone_size: -
d_call: -
j_call: TRBJ1-3
v_call: TRBV4-2
cdr3_aa: CASSQDPGLPSGNTIYF
cdr3_nt: TGTGCCAGCAGCCAAGACCCGGGACTCCCATCTGGAAACACCATATATTTT

clone_size: -
d_call: -
j_call: TRBJ1-5
v_call: TRBV28
cdr3_aa: CASRSGGQPQHF
cdr3_nt: TGTGCCAGCAGGTCCGGTGGTCAGCCCCAGCATTTT

clone_size: -
d_call: TRBD1
j_call: TRBJ1-5
v_call: TRBV27
cdr3_aa: CASSRTGREPQHF
cdr3_nt: TGTGCCAGCAGTCGGACAGGTAGGGAACCCCAGCATTTT

clone_size: -
d_call: -
j_call: TRBJ2-1
v_call: TRBV29-1
cdr3_aa: CSVEAATASSYNEQFF
cdr3_nt: TGCAGCGTTGAAGCAGCGACGGCGAGCTCCTACAATGAGCAGTTCTTC

clone_size: -
d_call: -
j_call: TRBJ1-1
v_call: TRBV7-9
cdr3_aa: CASSRHWNTEAFF
cdr3_nt: TGTGCCAGCAGCAGACATTGGAACACTGAAGCTTTCTTT

clone_size: -
d_call: -
j_call: TRBJ2-5
v_call: TRBV19
cdr3_aa: CASSSYGRPRGETQYF
cdr3_nt: TGTGCCAGTAGTTCCTATGGCAGGCCCCGAGGGGAGACCCAGTACTTC

clone_size: -
d_call: TRBD2
j_call: TRBJ2-1
v_call: TRBV5-1
cdr3_aa: CASSGLAGAYNEQFF
cdr3_nt: TGCGCCAGCAGCGGACTAGCGGGAGCATACAATGAGCAGTTCTTC

clone_size: few
d_call: TRBD1
j_call: TRBJ2-1
v_call: TRBV7-3
cdr3_aa: CASSSRTGALYNEQFF
cdr3_nt: TGTGCCAGCAGCTCCAGGACAGGAGCACTTTACAATGAGCAGTTCTTC

clone_size: -
d_call: -
j_call: TRBJ2-5
v_call: TRBV3-1/TRBV3-2
cdr3_aa: CASSQGRAGQTQYF
cdr3_nt: TGTGCCAGCAGCCAGGGCAGGGCAGGGCAGACCCAGTACTTC

clone_size: once
d_call: -
j_call: TRBJ1-1
v_call: TRBV5-5
cdr3_aa: CASSYSPSNTEAFF
cdr3_nt: TGTGCCAGCAGCTACTCACCTTCCAACACTGAAGCTTTCTTT

clone_size: -
d_call: -
j_call: TRBJ1-1
v_call: TRBV12-3/TRBV12-4
cdr3_aa: CASSTLNTEAFF
cdr3_nt: TGTGCCAGCAGTACATTGAACACTGAAGCTTTCTTT

clone_size: -
d_call: -
j_call: TRBJ1-1
v_call: TRBV27
cdr3_aa: CASSFHQGRAFF
cdr3_nt: TGTGCCAGCAGTTTTCATCAGGGGCGGGCTTTCTTT

clone_size: -
d_call: -
j_call: TRBJ1-2
v_call: TRBV21-1
cdr3_aa: CASSKFPGTGLFEGGYTF
cdr3_nt: TGTGCCAGCAGCAAGTTCCCCGGGACAGGGTTATTCGAGGGTGGCTACACCTTC

clone_size: -
d_call: -
j_call: TRBJ1-5
v_call: TRBV23-1
cdr3_aa: CASSPGEEGNQPQHF
cdr3_nt: TGCGCCAGCAGTCCGGGGGAAGAGGGCAATCAGCCCCAGCATTTT

clone_size: -
d_call: TRBD1
j_call: TRBJ2-3
v_call: TRBV7-3
cdr3_aa: CASSLMAGGATDTQYF
cdr3_nt: TGTGCCAGCAGCTTAATGGCAGGGGGCGCAACAGATACGCAGTATTTT

clone_size: -
d_call: -
j_call: TRBJ1-2
v_call: TRBV28
cdr3_aa: CASRPQGGVRNGYTF
cdr3_nt: TGTGCCAGCAGGCCACAGGGAGGGGTGAGGAATGGCTACACCTTC

clone_size: -
d_call: -
j_call: TRBJ2-5
v_call: TRBV29-1
cdr3_aa: CSVEGLTWEETQYF
cdr3_nt: TGCAGCGTTGAAGGTCTGACCTGGGAGGAGACCCAGTACTTC

clone_size: few
d_call: -
j_call: TRBJ2-4
v_call: TRBV7-9
cdr3_aa: CASSLLVGSKNIQYF
cdr3_nt: TGTGCCAGCAGCTTACTGGTCGGGTCCAAAAACATTCAGTACTTC

clone_size: -
d_call: -
j_call: TRBJ1-4
v_call: TRBV6-1
cdr3_aa: CASSEESRVVGEKLFF
cdr3_nt: TGTGCCAGCAGTGAAGAAAGCAGGGTTGTGGGTGAAAAACTGTTTTTT

clone_size: -
d_call: -
j_call: TRBJ2-7
v_call: TRBV11-2
cdr3_aa: CASSLAGGIYEQYF
cdr3_nt: TGTGCCAGCAGCTTAGCAGGTGGCATCTACGAGCAGTACTTC

clone_size: -
d_call: -
j_call: TRBJ2-3
v_call: TRBV4-1
cdr3_aa: CASSQEGGLSSTDTQYF
cdr3_nt: TGCGCCAGCAGCCAAGAGGGGGGACTGTCTAGCACAGATACGCAGTATTTT

clone_size: -
d_call: -
j_call: TRBJ1-4
v_call: TRBV20-1
cdr3_aa: CSALDEKLFF
cdr3_nt: TGCAGTGCCCTCGATGAAAAACTGTTTTTT

clone_size: -
d_call: -
j_call: TRBJ1-3
v_call: TRBV5-1
cdr3_aa: CASRTGNSGNTIYF
cdr3_nt: TGCGCCAGCAGGACTGGTAACTCTGGAAACACCATATATTTT

clone_size: -
d_call: TRBD1
j_call: TRBJ2-1
v_call: TRBV5-1
cdr3_aa: CASSPGTGGPYNEQFF
cdr3_nt: TGCGCCAGCAGCCCCGGGACAGGAGGACCCTACAATGAGCAGTTCTTC

clone_size: -
d_call: TRBD2
j_call: TRBJ2-3
v_call: TRBV7-9
cdr3_aa: CASSKETPSGGTDTQYF
cdr3_nt: TGTGCCAGCAGCAAAGAAACCCCTAGCGGGGGCACAGATACGCAGTATTTT

clone_size: -
d_call: TRBD2
j_call: TRBJ2-5
v_call: TRBV30
cdr3_aa: CAWSVARGGRLETQYF
cdr3_nt: TGTGCCTGGAGTGTTGCGCGGGGGGGCCGTCTAGAGACCCAGTACTTC

clone_size: -
d_call: -
j_call: TRBJ1-6
v_call: TRBV2
cdr3_aa: CASSGHPSRGGAPLHF
cdr3_nt: TGTGCCAGCAGTGGCCACCCGTCCCGAGGCGGCGCACCCCTCCACTTT

clone_size: -
d_call: TRBD1
j_call: TRBJ1-2
v_call: TRBV27
cdr3_aa: CASSPGQGIGGGYTF
cdr3_nt: TGTGCCAGCAGCCCCGGACAGGGTATAGGCGGGGGCTACACCTTC